This T cell receptor beta chain appears in the sequencing data of a study of blood T cell repertoires in COVID-19 (dated by TCRdb to 2018 to 2020). As for the study more broadly: Samples from collaborators originated in the United States, Italy and Spain and spanned both the acute and convalescent phases of COVID-19. The prospective study material was composed of cDNA or gDNA derived from T cells, B-cell-depleted T cells, or PBMCs. The dataset comprised deeply sampled blood TCRbeta repertoires from subjects exposed to, actively infected with, or recovered from COVID-19. A freely available public database, intended as a resource for researchers studying the immune response to SARS-CoV-2, is where the repertoires were released. Samples came from the ongoing ImmuneRACE study (first 160 participants) plus 1,254 subjects from 6 global collaborators. The sample metadata nearly always contained a de-identified subject ID, COVID-19 status, age in years and sex. HLA class I and class II types, where available, came from metadata supplied by the sample provider rather than from assay-based typing. Overall study results and their limits: Clinical and demographic metadata were provided uncurated, with the amount varying by source and participant.

Each collaborating institution followed its own protocols to collect whole blood in K2EDTA tubes. Collaborator samples were shipped for TCRbeta analysis as frozen whole blood, isolated PBMCs, or DNA extracted from either sample type. TCRbeta CDR3 regions were amplified from genomic DNA by means of the immunoSEQ Assay, a bias-controlled multiplex PCR. As for the authors' bioinformatics: The number of nucleated cells in each sample was estimated by amplification of reference gene primers within the assay. Sequence reads were collapsed and filtered to measure the absolute abundance of every unique TCRbeta CDR3 rearrangement. Productive Simpson clonality was computed per sample as the square root of Simpson's diversity index over productive rearrangements. Sourced from immuneACCESS, this table was stored by TCRdb with only in-frame sequences that have V and J called. A share of the clones is absent; for the studies checked, an unresolved V gene accounts for under half, and the remainder has no known explanation. V, J and clone size derive from that table, while D and trimming were established from the DNA sequence. The sample table lists 200,000 to 300,000 clones, approximately 83% of them with a count of one. 5.5% of the sample is taken by the ten largest.

Details on this clone: This receptor's antigen is unknown. Base qualities are not provided; no much larger clone lies one nucleotide away.

The CDR3, from cysteine to phenylalanine, totals 16 residues. Just the 48-base CDR3 DNA is kept, in frame starting at base 1. V loses 3 bases, J loses 0 bases, and the germline ends lie 12 bases apart. From the germline V gene, CDR1 is ENHRY and CDR2 is SYGVKD. The sample was peripheral blood. The chain couples TRBV10-3 to TRBJ2-1, and TRBD2 may be the D gene, going by 5 matching bases. This clonotype originated in a human donor in a cohort sampled during active COVID-19. The CDR3 region reads CAISDTATSSYNEQFF. The nucleotides are TGTGCCATCAGTGACACGGCCACTAGCTCCTACAATGAGCAGTTCTTC.